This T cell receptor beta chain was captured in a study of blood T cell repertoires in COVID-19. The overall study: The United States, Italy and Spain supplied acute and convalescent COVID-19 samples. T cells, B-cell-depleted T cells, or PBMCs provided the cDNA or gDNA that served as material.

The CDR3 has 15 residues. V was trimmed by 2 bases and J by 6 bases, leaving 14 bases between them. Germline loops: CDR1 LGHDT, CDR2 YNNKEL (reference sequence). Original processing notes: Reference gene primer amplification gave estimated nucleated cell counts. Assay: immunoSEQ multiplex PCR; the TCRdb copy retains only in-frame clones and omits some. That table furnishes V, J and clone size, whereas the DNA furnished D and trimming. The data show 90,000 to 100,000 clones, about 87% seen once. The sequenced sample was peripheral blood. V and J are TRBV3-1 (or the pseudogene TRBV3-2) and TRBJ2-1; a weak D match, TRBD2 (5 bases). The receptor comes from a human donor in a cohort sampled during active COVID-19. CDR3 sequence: CASSQTRIRFNEQFF. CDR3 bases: TGTGCCAGCAGCCAAACTAGGATAAGGTTCAATGAGCAGTTCTTC.